What follows are 11 T cell receptor beta chains derived from one specimen sequenced in a study of T cell repertoires in cytomegalovirus infection. No antigen is known for these receptors. MiXCR, run by TCRdb on the reads, gives a single entry per CDR3 protein. The table lists 550,000 to 700,000 distinct CDR3 sequences, 35% to 50% of them singletons, with around 46% in the top ten. Sequencing was performed on cultured PBMCs, taken from culture after CMV antigen stimulation. These receptors were taken from a human donor in good health (CMV status not recorded). Some clones in this sample may be carry-over from other donors' samples.

This clonotype was found many times. This chain connects TRBV7-2 to TRBJ2-1; the match to TRBD2 covers 10 bases. CDR1 and CDR2 from the germline V gene are SGHTA and FQGNSA. The CDR3 consists of 18 residues. V dropped 1 base and J dropped 3; count of bases not matched to a gene: 9. The CDR3 DNA reads TGTGCCAGCAGCTTAGTCTCGGCTAGCGGGAGTCACTACAATGAGCAGTTCTTC. Amino acid sequence: CASSLVSASGSHYNEQFF.

The chain combines TRBV20-1 with TRBJ2-3; TRBD2 aligns across 16 bases. Germline loops: CDR1 DFQATT, CDR2 SNEGSKA (reference sequence). V gave up 6 bases and J gave up 1 base; unmatched junction bases: 7. This CDR3 has 17 amino acids. CDR3 nucleotides: TGCAGTGCCAACCCGGGACTAGCGGGAGGGGGCACAGATACGCAGTATTTT. It codes for CSANPGLAGGGTDTQYF.

This clonotype was detected only a few times. This chain joins TRBV12-3 or TRBV12-4 and TRBJ2-1, with 8 bases fitting TRBD1. The CDR3 contains 15 residues. The J segment lost 8 bases and the V segment lost 4 bases, leaving 10 bases of the junction unmatched. The CDR3 here is CASSWDRILVDEQFF. The CDR3 coding sequence is TGTGCCAGCAGTTGGGACAGGATTTTAGTAGATGAGCAGTTCTTC.

This chain links TRBV18 with TRBJ2-5, with a possible D match to TRBD1 (6 bases). CDR1 is KGHSH, CDR2 LQKENI, per germline. With 2 bases removed from V and 2 bases from J, the gap between germline ends came to 15 bases. CDR3 length: 16 amino acids. CDR3 loop: CASSPILTGLQETQYF. The CDR3 DNA reads TGTGCCAGCTCACCAATTCTGACAGGCCTACAAGAGACCCAGTACTTC.

J is TRBJ2-2 and V is TRBV29-1, with 8 positions matching TRBD2. This CDR3 has 15 residues. V lost 5 bases, J lost 4 bases, and 9 bases stayed unmatched. Germline CDR1 reads SQVTM; CDR2 reads ANQGSEA. This CDR3 is CSVSGGRTGTGELFF. The CDR3 DNA follows: TGCAGCGTTTCTGGCGGGAGGACGGGCACCGGGGAGCTGTTTTTT.

This clonotype appeared once. This chain joins TRBV4-1 and TRBJ2-3; D uncertain. CDR1 is MGHRA, CDR2 YSYEKL, per germline. The CDR3 is 13 residues long. The V and J ends lost 1 base and 4 bases respectively, with 6 bases between them. In DNA, the CDR3 is TGCGCCAGCAGCCAAGGGAGTTCAGATACGCAGTATTTT. Encoded protein: CASSQGSSDTQYF.

The gene calls are TRBV30 and TRBJ2-1, with no clear D. The V gene's germline CDR1 is GTSNPN and CDR2 SVGIG (reference sequence). V was trimmed by 5 bases and J by 0 bases, leaving 8 bases between them. The CDR3 length is 13 residues. The CDR3 region is CAWGIFSYNEQFF. CDR3 DNA sequence: TGTGCCTGGGGAATTTTCTCCTACAATGAGCAGTTCTTC.

The chain uses TRBV11-3 and TRBJ2-1; D assignment may be TRBD1 or TRBD2 (7 bases each). The CDR3 totals 14 residues. V dropped 0 bases and J dropped 11 bases, with 14 bases sitting between them. CDR1 and CDR2 (germline): SGHNT, YENEEA. CDR3 nucleotide sequence: TGTGCCAGCAGCTTAGACAGGGGGGGTGGGCAGCAGTTCTTC. This translates into CASSLDRGGGQQFF. The whole variable domain, remainder taken from reference TRBV11-3 and TRBJ2-1, is EAGVVQSPRYKIIEKKQPVAFWCNPISGHNTLYWYLQNLGQGPELLIRYENEEAVDDSQLPKDRFSAERLKGVDSTLKIQPAELGDSAVYLCASSLDRGGGQQFFGPGTRLTVL.

V and J are TRBV6-4 and TRBJ1-5; D unresolved. The ends were cut back, 4 bases at V and 3 bases at J, with 16 bases in the middle. The CDR3 totals 16 residues. Germline assignment: CDR1 MRHNA and CDR2 SNTAGT. The CDR3 nucleotides are TGTGCCAGCAGTGGAGGTTCGGTTATAGTCAATCAGCCCCAGCATTTT. This gives the protein CASSGGSVIVNQPQHF.

This clonotype has a count of ten or more. The rearrangement uses TRBV7-8 and TRBJ1-4; D is ambiguous. V dropped 1 base and J dropped 0 bases, with 9 bases sitting between them. Germline V CDR1 and CDR2: SGHVS, FQNEAQ. This CDR3 comprises 16 residues. The CDR3 is CASSLESGPTNEKLFF. The CDR3 DNA follows: TGTGCCAGCAGCTTAGAATCCGGCCCAACTAATGAAAAACTGTTTTTT.

This clonotype was counted ten times or more. CDR3 amino acids: CASSPLGDEQFF. CDR3 DNA: TGTGCCAGCAGCCCATTAGGGGATGAGCAGTTCTTC. J is TRBJ2-1 and V is TRBV12-3 or TRBV12-4, with a tentative D call TRBD1 (5 bases). V lost 6 bases and J lost 8, with 11 bases in between. The CDR3 loop spans 12 amino acids.